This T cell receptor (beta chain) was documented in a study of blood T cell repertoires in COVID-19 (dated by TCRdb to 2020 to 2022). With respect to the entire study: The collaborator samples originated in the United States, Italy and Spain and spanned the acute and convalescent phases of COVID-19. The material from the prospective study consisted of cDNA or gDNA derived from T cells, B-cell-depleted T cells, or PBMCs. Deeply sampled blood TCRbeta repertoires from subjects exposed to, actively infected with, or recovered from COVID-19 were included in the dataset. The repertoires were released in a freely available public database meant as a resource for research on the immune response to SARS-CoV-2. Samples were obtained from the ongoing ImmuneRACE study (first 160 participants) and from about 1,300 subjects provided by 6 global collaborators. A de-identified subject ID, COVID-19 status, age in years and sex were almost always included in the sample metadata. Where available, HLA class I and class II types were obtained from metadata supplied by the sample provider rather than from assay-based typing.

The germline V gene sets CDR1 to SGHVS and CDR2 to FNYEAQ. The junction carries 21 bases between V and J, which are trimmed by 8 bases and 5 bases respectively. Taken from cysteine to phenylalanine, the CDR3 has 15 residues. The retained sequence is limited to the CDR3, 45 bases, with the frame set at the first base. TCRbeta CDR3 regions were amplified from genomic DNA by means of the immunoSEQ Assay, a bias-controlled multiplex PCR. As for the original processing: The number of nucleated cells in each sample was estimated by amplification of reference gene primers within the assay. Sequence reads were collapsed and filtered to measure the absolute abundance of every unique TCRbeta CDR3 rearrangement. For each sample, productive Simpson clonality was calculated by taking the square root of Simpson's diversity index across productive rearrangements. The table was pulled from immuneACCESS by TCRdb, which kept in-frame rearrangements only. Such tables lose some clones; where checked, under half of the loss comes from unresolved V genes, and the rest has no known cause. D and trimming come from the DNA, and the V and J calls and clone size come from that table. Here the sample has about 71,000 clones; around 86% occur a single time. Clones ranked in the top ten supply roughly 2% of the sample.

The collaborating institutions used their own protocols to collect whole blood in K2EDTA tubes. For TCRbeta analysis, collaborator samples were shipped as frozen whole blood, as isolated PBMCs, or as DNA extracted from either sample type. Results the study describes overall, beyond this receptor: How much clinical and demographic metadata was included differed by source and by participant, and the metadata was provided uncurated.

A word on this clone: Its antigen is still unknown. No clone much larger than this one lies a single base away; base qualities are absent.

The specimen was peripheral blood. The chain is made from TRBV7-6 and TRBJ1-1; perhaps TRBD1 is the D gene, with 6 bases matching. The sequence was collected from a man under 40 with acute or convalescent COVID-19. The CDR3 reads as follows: CASSRGGEGRTEAFF. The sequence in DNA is TGTGCCAGCTCCCGGGGGGGCGAGGGGAGGACTGAAGCTTTCTTT.